This is a list of T cell receptor beta chains from one sample in a study of OX40 agonist ivuxolimab in advanced cancers. This table comes from immunoSEQ multiplex PCR, and its TCRdb copy is limited to in-frame clones, with some not included. The data hold some 50,000 clones, with approximately 81% observed a single time. Sample: CD4+ or CD8+ T cells sorted from blood, taken in a trial of the OX40 agonist ivuxolimab. These receptors all come from an adult with an advanced solid tumor such as melanoma, head and neck, liver or kidney cancer. Both conserved end residues are trimmed from each CDR3. The order of the fields is CDR3 protein, V gene, J gene.

CDR3 protein: ASSLGIPGQEGNQPQH
V gene: TRBV7-6
J gene: TRBJ1-5

CDR3 protein: ASSPSSGAEAF
V gene: TRBV5-4
J gene: TRBJ1-1

CDR3 protein: ASSPLATGDSGNTIY
V gene: TRBV28
J gene: TRBJ1-3

CDR3 protein: ASAGTSYNEQF
V gene: TRBV9
J gene: TRBJ2-1

CDR3 protein: ASSQEESSTGELF
V gene: TRBV5-4
J gene: TRBJ2-2

CDR3 protein: ASSLSMDSNQPQH
V gene: TRBV28
J gene: TRBJ1-5

CDR3 protein: ASSPGLAGTDTQY
V gene: TRBV13
J gene: TRBJ2-3

CDR3 protein: ASRTGYEQY
V gene: TRBV6-6
J gene: TRBJ2-7

CDR3 protein: ASSRDSSGELF
V gene: TRBV7-9
J gene: TRBJ2-2

CDR3 protein: ASSPAILNTGELF
V gene: TRBV5-4
J gene: TRBJ2-2

CDR3 protein: ASSQLGNEQF
V gene: TRBV6-5
J gene: TRBJ2-1

CDR3 protein: ASTPGQGFQPQH
V gene: TRBV19
J gene: TRBJ1-5

CDR3 protein: ASSLGVRALNQPQH
V gene: TRBV28
J gene: TRBJ1-5

CDR3 protein: ASSSTGGTYEQY
V gene: TRBV28
J gene: TRBJ2-7

CDR3 protein: ASSQPRTGEETQY
V gene: TRBV4-2
J gene: TRBJ2-5

CDR3 protein: ASSQTGLGYNEQF
V gene: TRBV6-4
J gene: TRBJ2-1

CDR3 protein: ASRGGVDEQY
V gene: TRBV27
J gene: TRBJ2-7

CDR3 protein: ASSYSLNRNEQF
V gene: TRBV6-5
J gene: TRBJ2-1

CDR3 protein: SVEATGTEYTDTQY
V gene: TRBV29-1
J gene: TRBJ2-3

CDR3 protein: ASSPSRGLNTEAF
V gene: TRBV4-1
J gene: TRBJ1-1

CDR3 protein: ASSLSEGMENTIY
V gene: TRBV7-8
J gene: TRBJ1-3

CDR3 protein: ASSPLSNTGELF
V gene: TRBV7-6
J gene: TRBJ2-2

CDR3 protein: ASSPVGWASSYEQY
V gene: TRBV28
J gene: -

CDR3 protein: ASSGREETQY
V gene: TRBV5-6
J gene: TRBJ2-5

CDR3 protein: ASSELSYGYT
V gene: TRBV9
J gene: TRBJ1-2

CDR3 protein: ASSLGQYNEQF
V gene: TRBV5-6
J gene: TRBJ2-1

CDR3 protein: ASSLVGKVYEQY
V gene: TRBV5-4
J gene: TRBJ2-7

CDR3 protein: SVGEGEQY
V gene: TRBV29-1
J gene: TRBJ2-7

CDR3 protein: ASSPQTGTGRTEAF
V gene: TRBV4-1
J gene: TRBJ1-1

CDR3 protein: ASSHVQGAVTEAF
V gene: TRBV7-6
J gene: TRBJ1-1

CDR3 protein: ASSPTLGYGYT
V gene: TRBV14
J gene: TRBJ1-2

CDR3 protein: AWSNGLAKNIQY
V gene: TRBV30
J gene: TRBJ2-4

CDR3 protein: ASSSLQGTYEQY
V gene: TRBV7-6
J gene: TRBJ2-7

CDR3 protein: ASSLGTATEAF
V gene: TRBV11-2
J gene: TRBJ1-1

CDR3 protein: ASSLGLVEQY
V gene: TRBV7-8
J gene: TRBJ2-7

CDR3 protein: ASSLSAGGETQY
V gene: TRBV27
J gene: TRBJ2-5

CDR3 protein: ASSFLGSNYGYT
V gene: TRBV7-9
J gene: TRBJ1-2

CDR3 protein: ASSGRASHEQY
V gene: TRBV25-1
J gene: TRBJ2-7

CDR3 protein: ASSRLADSETQY
V gene: TRBV27
J gene: TRBJ2-5

CDR3 protein: ASSLVNSPLH
V gene: TRBV7-9
J gene: TRBJ1-6

CDR3 protein: ASSHVDGNTEAF
V gene: TRBV4-1
J gene: TRBJ1-1

CDR3 protein: ASRLTSGLSEQY
V gene: TRBV5-6
J gene: TRBJ2-7

CDR3 protein: ASSSTGNTGELF
V gene: TRBV28
J gene: TRBJ2-2

CDR3 protein: ASSYSRVLEAF
V gene: TRBV6-5
J gene: TRBJ1-1

CDR3 protein: ASSLLASLGTDTQY
V gene: TRBV27
J gene: TRBJ2-3

CDR3 protein: ASSLEDGTVNEQF
V gene: TRBV27
J gene: TRBJ2-1

CDR3 protein: ASTPDSSYNEQF
V gene: TRBV11-3
J gene: TRBJ2-1

CDR3 protein: ASRTEWYYGYT
V gene: TRBV28
J gene: TRBJ1-2

CDR3 protein: ASSWSTDTQY
V gene: TRBV7-9
J gene: TRBJ2-3

CDR3 protein: ASRRTANTEAF
V gene: TRBV4-1
J gene: TRBJ1-1

CDR3 protein: ASSLEGSDTGELF
V gene: TRBV28
J gene: TRBJ2-2

CDR3 protein: ASSPGVGNYGYT
V gene: TRBV6-6
J gene: TRBJ1-2

CDR3 protein: ASSLWGLGREGQETQY
V gene: TRBV28
J gene: TRBJ2-5

CDR3 protein: ASSLGGPEKLF
V gene: TRBV5-4
J gene: TRBJ1-4

CDR3 protein: ASSSGAGELF
V gene: TRBV6-6
J gene: TRBJ2-2

CDR3 protein: ASSQKYNEQF
V gene: TRBV5-1
J gene: TRBJ2-1

CDR3 protein: ASSLLAGGVVAGELF
V gene: TRBV28
J gene: TRBJ2-2

CDR3 protein: ASSLTDLLNPRDEQF
V gene: TRBV4-1
J gene: TRBJ2-1

CDR3 protein: ASSVEGGKVEQF
V gene: TRBV9
J gene: TRBJ2-1

CDR3 protein: ATSRALTGTDTEAF
V gene: TRBV15
J gene: TRBJ1-1